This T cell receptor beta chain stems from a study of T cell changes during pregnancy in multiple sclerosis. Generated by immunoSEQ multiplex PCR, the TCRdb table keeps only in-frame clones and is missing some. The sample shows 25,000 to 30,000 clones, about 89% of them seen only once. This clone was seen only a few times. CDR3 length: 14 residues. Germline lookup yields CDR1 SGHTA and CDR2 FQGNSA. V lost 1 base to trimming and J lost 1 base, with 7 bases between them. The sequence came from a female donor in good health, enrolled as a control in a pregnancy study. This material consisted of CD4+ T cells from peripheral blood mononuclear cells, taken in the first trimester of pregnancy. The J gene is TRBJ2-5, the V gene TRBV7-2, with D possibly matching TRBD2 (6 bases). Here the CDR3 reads CASSLERAQETQYF. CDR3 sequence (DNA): TGTGCCAGCAGCTTAGAGCGGGCCCAAGAGACCCAGTACTTC.